A selection of T cell receptor beta chains follows, all from one sample in a study of CD8 T cells in Susac syndrome. Via MiXCR, TCRdb re-called the immunoSEQ multiplex PCR reads, giving one row per CDR3 protein. Here the sample spans approximately 170,000 distinct CDR3 sequences, approximately 93% being singletons. Source material: CD4+ T cells from PBMCs. Every receptor here comes from a human donor with multiple sclerosis. Both conserved end residues are trimmed from each CDR3.

v_call: TRBV18
cdr3_aa: ASSTNSGTGGVDTQY

v_call: TRBV28
cdr3_aa: ASRPGGGWRTGELF

v_call: TRBV3-1
cdr3_aa: ASSLGTGGVGTQY

v_call: TRBV2
cdr3_aa: ASSENGLTPSTDTQY

v_call: TRBV29-1
cdr3_aa: SVDGAF

v_call: TRBV25-1
cdr3_aa: ASSAWGDGQETQY

v_call: TRBV18
cdr3_aa: ASSPRLAGGGEAKNIQY

v_call: TRBV6-1
cdr3_aa: ATFSPYEQY

v_call: TRBV18
cdr3_aa: ASFKGDTEAF

v_call: TRBV6-2/TRBV6-3
cdr3_aa: ASSYLTPRGAF

v_call: TRBV20-1
cdr3_aa: SARGLQGNQPQH

v_call: TRBV20-1
cdr3_aa: SARGLSRGTEAF

v_call: TRBV30
cdr3_aa: AWTSGTSNEQF

v_call: TRBV6-6
cdr3_aa: ASSYPTRAGNYGYT

v_call: TRBV5-1
cdr3_aa: ASSLEASGPRTQY

v_call: TRBV30
cdr3_aa: ASPRGEGGTDTQY

v_call: TRBV10-1
cdr3_aa: ASSEAGVYEQY

v_call: TRBV19
cdr3_aa: ASSMAANTEAF

v_call: TRBV11-2
cdr3_aa: ASSFLRQPTGELF

v_call: TRBV5-1
cdr3_aa: ASSLAPRTDGYT

v_call: TRBV18
cdr3_aa: ASSPGLVSYEQY

v_call: TRBV27
cdr3_aa: ASSLYSETRYEQY

v_call: TRBV7-2
cdr3_aa: ASSLSTGYGYT

v_call: TRBV7-2
cdr3_aa: ASSSHLLAGLGGWY

v_call: TRBV15
cdr3_aa: ATSKGGRTDTQY

v_call: TRBV30
cdr3_aa: AWSVRGQETQY

v_call: TRBV12-3/TRBV12-4
cdr3_aa: ASSLDGGNQPQH

v_call: TRBV2
cdr3_aa: ATGSSGAQETQY

v_call: TRBV2
cdr3_aa: ASSTPGMRETQY

v_call: TRBV2
cdr3_aa: ASSEPTFETQY

v_call: TRBV7-9
cdr3_aa: ASSLLQETQY

v_call: TRBV5-5
cdr3_aa: ASSLDLLGTQY

v_call: TRBV27
cdr3_aa: ASSLTGTVNEAF

v_call: TRBV28
cdr3_aa: ASYNPGQGGTEAF

v_call: TRBV29-1
cdr3_aa: SVEDQQDRIGYT

v_call: TRBV7-9
cdr3_aa: ASSSQGGRETQY

v_call: TRBV2
cdr3_aa: ASSLGQGEGYT

v_call: TRBV5-1
cdr3_aa: ASSAMGRTRETQY

v_call: TRBV7-9
cdr3_aa: ASSPREDTQY

v_call: TRBV29-1
cdr3_aa: SVDQGWGGYT

v_call: TRBV3-1
cdr3_aa: ASSQDFSGRAAF

v_call: TRBV29-1
cdr3_aa: SVVAGTSNSAQF

v_call: TRBV18
cdr3_aa: ASSVQDYTDTQY

v_call: TRBV4-1
cdr3_aa: ASSQFHFSGSSETQY

v_call: TRBV18
cdr3_aa: ASSPWDSPGEQY

v_call: TRBV5-4
cdr3_aa: ASSLERASTEAF

v_call: TRBV12-3/TRBV12-4
cdr3_aa: ASSLLGSPLH

v_call: TRBV30
cdr3_aa: AWSLGSGNTIY

v_call: TRBV4-3
cdr3_aa: ASSHQLGRRDIQY

v_call: TRBV6-5
cdr3_aa: ASSPRLTERPQH

v_call: TRBV4-2
cdr3_aa: ASSLKQDVNEKLF

v_call: TRBV15
cdr3_aa: ATSPERGDTNPGANVLT

v_call: TRBV7-9
cdr3_aa: ASSLIGNTEAF

v_call: TRBV28
cdr3_aa: ASARNQPQH